The sequence of this T cell receptor (beta chain) was determined in a study of blood T cells in healthy people across ages. CDR3 length: 15 residues. The V gene lost 2 bases and the J gene lost 0 bases, with 10 bases spanning the gap. Looked up from germline, CDR1 is SGHAT and CDR2 is FQDESV (reference sequence). For the second PCR, which ran for roughly 6 to 11 cycles, a sample-barcoded 5' primer and a J-beta primer mix were used. TCRdb independently ran MiXCR on the 5' RACE reads; one entry per CDR3 protein. The repertoire holds just under 900,000 distinct CDR3 sequences, with 29% as singletons. All donors came from Russia, were Caucasian and healthy, and spanned ages roughly 6 to 100. Per sample, a minimum of 6 million PBMCs were isolated.

The chain links TRBV11-1 to TRBJ1-1; D not certain. The receptor's source is a woman of 80 years or more in good health. Sequenced material: blood. CDR3 in amino acids: CASSLLPLMNTEAFF. DNA of the CDR3: TGTGCCAGCAGCTTATTACCGCTCATGAACACTGAAGCTTTCTTT.